This T cell receptor beta chain was recovered during a study of T-cell memory formation after mild COVID-19 (dated by TCRdb to the early 2020s). Notes on the research overall: TCR sequence clusters from the two donors were largely donor specific. In a couple of donors, T-cell clones that expanded and contracted after mild COVID-19 were followed by sequencing TCRalpha and TCRbeta repertoires longitudinally. Two young, previously healthy adult volunteers made up the cohort, one male and one female. Results and caveats for the whole study, not just this receptor: The study covered only a couple of mild cases, and larger cohorts including severe cases with pre-infection samples were considered necessary. Contracting CD4+ clones turned up mainly in the CM and EM memory subsets, whereas EMRA was where CD8+ clones were enriched. From day 15 to 85, contracting clones showed balanced CD4/CD8 phenotypes, whereas a second wave of clones that expanded from day 15 to 37 leaned towards CD4+. Some responding clones were detected in pre-infection memory, suggesting pre-existing cross-reactive memory T cells joined the SARS-CoV-2 response. SARS-CoV-2 specificity was not confirmed for the second-wave clones peaking on day 37.

This clonotype showed up just a few times. Its antigen remains unidentified. No base qualities exist here, and no much larger clone lies one base off it. Sequencer: Illumina NovaSeq 6000. TCRalpha and TCRbeta cDNA libraries were built by 5'RACE with constant-segment primers, adding sample barcodes and unique molecular identifiers. Trizol reagent was used to extract RNA from every sample. Amplification of the libraries took two PCR steps, and the second step added a second sample barcode plus Illumina TruSeq adapters. Sequencing of libraries was performed on an Illumina NovaSeq with 2 x 150 bp paired-end reads. The paper's data handling went like this. Reads were demultiplexed and collapsed into UMI-guided consensus sequences with migec v1.2.7. Using mixcr v2.1.11, UMI consensuses were aligned to TRA and TRB V and J templates and then assembled into clonotypes. A clonotype was counted as expanded or contracted only when both edgeR and NoisET called the clonotype significant, with the noise models trained on biological replicates. edgeR calls used a false discovery rate-adjusted p below 0.01 and a log2 fold-change threshold of 1. As an exploratory analysis of dynamics, max-normalized trajectories of the 1000 most abundant clonotypes were examined with PCA combined with hierarchical clustering. The CD4 or CD8 phenotype of responding clones was assigned using the separately sequenced CD4+ and CD8+ repertoires. Through fastp at Q25 and MiXCR, TCRdb rebuilt clones from the public reads, retaining in-frame beta chains. All rows with the same CDR3 protein become a single entry with the most common DNA and genes. TCRdb, not the original authors, processed these V and J calls. This sample holds 350,000 or so distinct CDR3 sequences; roughly 19% were observed only once. Of the sample, roughly 21% falls within the top ten clones.

CDR1 is given as DFQATT and CDR2 as SNEGSKA, both from the germline V gene (reference sequence). Spanning cysteine to phenylalanine, the CDR3 consists of 11 amino acids. Only CDR3 DNA is held: 33 bases, read in frame from base 1. V gives up 0 bases and J gives up 8 bases, and the segment between their germline ends measures 4 bases. Ficoll-Paque density gradient centrifugation was used to isolate PBMCs. Sequenced material: PBMCs or a T cell subset sorted from them (not recorded which). The chain is assembled from TRBV20-1 and TRBJ2-2, with the D gene not clear enough to name. This sequence originates from a man between 18 and 29 years old who had mild COVID-19 (a few samples of this study predate the infection). The sample titles of this study are shuffled in the database, so cell type and time point are left out; the donor was told from shared clones. The nucleotide sequence reads TGCAGTGCTAGAGATCATGGGGAGCTGTTTTTT. This codes for CSARDHGELFF.